Presented here are 6 T cell receptor beta chains from one specimen sequenced in a study of PD-1 blockade in classical Hodgkin lymphoma. Patients all relapsed after autologous stem cell transplantation, and there was variation in brentuximab vedotin exposure. Repertoires were generated with immunoSEQ multiplex PCR, while TCRdb's copy carries only in-frame clones and drops some. Among approximately 15,000 clones, about four fifths were seen once, and the ten largest hold 20% to 30%. This material consisted of peripheral blood mononuclear cells (PBMCs), taken at baseline. The receptors shown here come from a human donor with classical Hodgkin lymphoma.

The rearrangement uses TRBV10-3 and TRBJ2-3; D possibly corresponds to TRBD2 (6 bases). Trimming pared 7 bases from V and 0 bases from J, leaving 14 bases between. Germline V CDR1 and CDR2: ENHRY, SYGVKD. The CDR3 has 15 residues. In DNA, the CDR3 is TGTGCCATCAAGTATGGCGGAGGGAGCACAGATACGCAGTATTTT. It is translated as CAIKYGGGSTDTQYF.

The V and J genes are TRBV12-5 and TRBJ1-5; tentative D call: TRBD1 (5 bases). The CDR3 loop spans 18 amino acids. V was pared by 3 bases and J by 1 base, with 19 bases between. From germline, CDR1 is LGHNT and CDR2 FRNRAP. This CDR3 is CASGLVVGGGKSNQPQHF. CDR3 nucleotide sequence: TGTGCTAGTGGTTTAGTCGTCGGCGGGGGTAAAAGCAATCAGCCCCAGCATTTT.

This chain connects TRBV6-5 to TRBJ1-4; tentative D call: TRBD1 (6 bases). The V gene's germline CDR1 is MNHEY and CDR2 SVGAGI. There are 15 residues in the CDR3. V lost 5 bases, J lost 3 bases, and 13 bases lay in between. CDR3 nucleotide sequence: TGTGCCAGCAGTACCCGGGGGCTTGCTAATGAAAAACTGTTTTTT. As protein: CASSTRGLANEKLFF.

The rearrangement links TRBV4-3 to TRBJ2-2, with D unresolved. V gave up 0 bases and J gave up 5 bases, with 7 bases separating them. The CDR3 covers 14 residues. Germline V lookup: CDR1 LGHNA, CDR2 YSLEER. CDR3 sequence reads: CASSQERVTGELFF. The CDR3, as DNA: TGCGCCAGCAGCCAAGAAAGGGTTACCGGGGAGCTGTTTTTT.

V usage is TRBV30 and J usage is TRBJ1-2, with 7 positions matching TRBD1. Losses at the gene ends were 2 bases for V and 4 bases for J; bases not matched to a gene: 7. CDR3 length: 14 amino acids. Germline CDR1 reads GTSNPN; CDR2 reads SVGIG (reference sequence). The CDR3 spells CAWSPGGTFYGYTF. DNA for the CDR3: TGTGCCTGGAGTCCAGGGGGTACCTTCTATGGCTACACCTTC.

DNA of the CDR3: TGTGCCTGGAGTGTACATAAGTCCTATGGCTACACCTTC. It specifies CAWSVHKSYGYTF. This sequence joins TRBV30 and TRBJ1-2; D gene unclear. The CDR3 loop spans 13 amino acids. Looked up from germline, CDR1 is GTSNPN and CDR2 is SVGIG (reference sequence). Trimming left V 0 bases short and J 4 bases short, with 9 bases between.